This TCR beta chain was captured by sequencing in a study of shared clonotypes between healthy human individuals. The CDR3 length is 16 residues. Trimming removed 3 bases at V and 0 bases at J, with 14 bases between. The germline CDR1 and CDR2 sequences are KGHSH and LQKENI. Clones were sequenced by immunoSEQ multiplex PCR, and TCRdb holds only the in-frame ones, with some missing. The sample carries more than 1 million clones, roughly 74% recorded once. J is TRBJ1-1 and V is TRBV18, with D possibly being TRBD1 (6 bases). Sequencing was carried out using memory CD4+ T cells from PBMCs. Noted subset: CD45RA-negative fraction. The TCR was taken from a man aged 18 to 30 in good health. Some clones in this sample may be carry-over from other donors' samples. CDR3: CASSPQGQSMNTEAFF. The DNA for the CDR3 is TGTGCCAGCTCACCGCAAGGACAGAGCATGAACACTGAAGCTTTCTTT.